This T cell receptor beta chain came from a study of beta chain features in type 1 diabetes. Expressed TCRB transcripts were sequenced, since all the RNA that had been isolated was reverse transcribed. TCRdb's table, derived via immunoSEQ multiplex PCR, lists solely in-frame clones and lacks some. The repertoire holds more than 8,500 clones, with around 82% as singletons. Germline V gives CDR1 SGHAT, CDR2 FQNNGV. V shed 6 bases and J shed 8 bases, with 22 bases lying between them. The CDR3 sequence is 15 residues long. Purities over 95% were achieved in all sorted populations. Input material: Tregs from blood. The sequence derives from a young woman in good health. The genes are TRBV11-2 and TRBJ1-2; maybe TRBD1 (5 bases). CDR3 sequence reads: CASRSKQTAARGYTF. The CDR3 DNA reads TGTGCCAGCAGATCTAAGCAGACAGCCGCCAGGGGCTACACCTTC.